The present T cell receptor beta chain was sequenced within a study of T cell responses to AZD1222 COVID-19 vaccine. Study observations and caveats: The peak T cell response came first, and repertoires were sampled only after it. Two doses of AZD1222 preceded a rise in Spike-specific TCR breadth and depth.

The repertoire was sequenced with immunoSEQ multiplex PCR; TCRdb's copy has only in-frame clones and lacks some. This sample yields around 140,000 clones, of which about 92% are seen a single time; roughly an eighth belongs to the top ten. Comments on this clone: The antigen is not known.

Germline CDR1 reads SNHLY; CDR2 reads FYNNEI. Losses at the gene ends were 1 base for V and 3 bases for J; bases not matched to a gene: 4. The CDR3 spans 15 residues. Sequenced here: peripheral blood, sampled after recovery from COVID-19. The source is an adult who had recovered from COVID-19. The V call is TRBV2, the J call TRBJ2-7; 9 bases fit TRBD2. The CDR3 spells CASSEGTSAYYEQYF. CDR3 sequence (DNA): TGTGCCAGCAGTGAAGGGACTAGCGCCTACTACGAGCAGTACTTC.